These 30 T cell receptor beta chains were all obtained from the same sample, sequenced in a study of blood T cell repertoires in COVID-19. Using immunoSEQ multiplex PCR, the repertoire was profiled, and TCRdb retains in-frame clones only, with some absent. The data hold under 35,000 clones, with 88% observed a single time. Sample: peripheral blood. The receptors derive from a human donor in a cohort sampled during active COVID-19.

V and J are TRBV21-1 and TRBJ1-1; the table's D call, TRBD1, was not checked against the DNA. TRBV21-1 represents a pseudogene. The CDR3 is 18 amino acids. The CDR3 sequence is CASSTPPGQTYENTEAFF. CDR3 coding DNA: TGTGCCAGCAGCACCCCCCCGGGACAAACCTATGAGAACACTGAAGCTTTCTTT.

Here the CDR3 reads CASSSREGRNTEAFF. The CDR3 DNA is TGTGCCAGCTCGAGCAGGGAGGGGAGGAACACTGAAGCTTTCTTT. This chain joins TRBV27 and TRBJ1-1, with D perhaps TRBD1 (5 bases). Per germline, CDR1 MNHEY and CDR2 SMNVEV (reference sequence). Trimming left V 8 bases short and J 1 base short, with 17 bases between. The CDR3 spans 15 residues.

This chain joins TRBV9 and TRBJ1-3; the D is unclear. The CDR3 runs 15 residues. V lost 0 bases, J lost 0 bases, and 7 bases lay in between. Germline CDR1 SGDLS, CDR2 YYNGEE. CDR3 nucleotides: TGTGCCAGCAGCGTAGCCAGTGGCTCTGGAAACACCATATATTTT. Translating gives CASSVASGSGNTIYF.

This rearrangement joins TRBV14 to TRBJ1-2, with TRBD1 identical over 10 bases. Per germline, CDR1 SGHDN and CDR2 FVKESK. The CDR3 runs to 17 residues. J gave up 8 bases and V 2 bases, and 14 bases lay outside the gene matches. CDR3 coding DNA: TGTGCCAGCAGCCAAACCGCCGATTGGACAGGGGGACAAGGCTACACCTTC. It is translated as CASSQTADWTGGQGYTF.

CDR3: CASSPLLSSGANVLTF. CDR3 bases: TGTGCCAGCAGCCCCCTACTATCCTCTGGGGCCAACGTCCTGACTTTC. The chain links TRBV7-8 to TRBJ2-6; D is unresolved. CDR3 length: 16 residues. The germline V gene encodes CDR1 SGHVS and CDR2 FQNEAQ. Trimming stripped 5 bases from V and 0 bases from J, with 11 bases between. The entire variable domain, with the rest obtained from reference TRBV7-8 and TRBJ2-6, is as follows: GAGVSQSPRYKVAKRGQDVALRCDPISGHVSLFWYQQALGQGPEFLTYFQNEAQLDKSGLPSDRFFAERPEGSVSTLKIQRTQQEDSAVYLCASSPLLSSGANVLTFGAGSRLTVL.

This clone was detected once. For the CDR3, the DNA is TGTGCCAGCAGTTTAGTAGCGGGGAGTAGGGAAAAACTGTTTTTT. Translated: CASSLVAGSREKLFF. V is TRBV28 and J is TRBJ1-4; unclear D gene. CDR3 length: 15 residues. Trimming pared 2 bases from V and 8 bases from J, leaving 15 bases between. Per the germline V gene, CDR1 is MDHEN and CDR2 is SYDVKM.

The V call is TRBV28, the J call TRBJ1-4; 8 bases match TRBD1. J lost 2 bases, V lost 5 bases, and 10 bases had no gene match. The CDR3 length is 17 residues. From germline, CDR1 is MDHEN and CDR2 SYDVKM. CDR3 bases: TGTGCCAGCAGTCCTCCGACAGGGGTGGGGACTAATGAAAAACTGTTTTTT. It yields the protein CASSPPTGVGTNEKLFF.

This chain joins TRBV2 and TRBJ2-2, with 9 bases matching TRBD1. V shed 6 bases, J shed 6 bases, and the junction held 2 bases outside the gene matches. Germline CDR1 SNHLY, CDR2 FYNNEI. This CDR3 contains 13 residues. CDR3 loop: CASSGQGSGELFF. As DNA, the CDR3 is TGTGCCAGCAGCGGACAGGGGTCCGGGGAGCTGTTTTTT.

This clone occurred once. The chain combines TRBV19 with TRBJ1-1; 8 bases align to TRBD1. Germline V gene lookup returns CDR1 LNHDA and CDR2 SQIVND (reference sequence). The CDR3 contains 13 residues. Trimming removed 5 bases from V and 4 bases from J; junction bases left unmatched: 3. The CDR3 DNA follows: TGTGCCAGTAGTCTCGGACAGGGCACTGAAGCTTTCTTT. As protein: CASSLGQGTEAFF.

J is TRBJ2-6 and V is TRBV7-9; 7 positions agree with TRBD1. The trim removed 5 bases at V and 2 bases at J, leaving 12 bases unmatched. The CDR3 runs to 18 residues. Germline lookup yields CDR1 SEHNR and CDR2 FQNEAQ (reference sequence). The CDR3 nucleotides read TGTGCCAGCAGCCTAGAAAGACAGGGTGCCCCTGGGGCCAACGTCCTGACTTTC. Amino acids: CASSLERQGAPGANVLTF.

CDR3 protein: CASSFGPSGQETQYF. The CDR3 nucleotides are TGTGCCAGCAGCTTCGGGCCTAGCGGGCAAGAGACCCAGTACTTC. This chain uses TRBV7-3 with TRBJ2-5; 8 bases line up with TRBD2. The germline V gene has CDR1 SGHTA and CDR2 FQGTGA. The CDR3 has 15 residues. V was pared by 3 bases and J by 2 bases, with 5 bases of the junction left unmatched.

This clone was recorded once. The rearrangement joins TRBV4-1 to TRBJ1-1, with D possibly being TRBD1 (6 bases). The CDR3 is 15 amino acids. Germline lookup yields CDR1 MGHRA and CDR2 YSYEKL. The ends were cut back, 4 bases at V and 3 bases at J, with 15 bases in the middle. CDR3 DNA: TGCGCCAGCAGCCTTTCCAGGGGAGGGGACACTGAAGCTTTCTTT. It codes for CASSLSRGGDTEAFF.

The chain joins TRBV6-5 to TRBJ2-1, with 10 bases fitting TRBD1. Losses at the gene ends were 4 bases for V and 8 bases for J; bases not matched to a gene: 11. The CDR3 covers 16 residues. Germline CDR1 is MNHEY and CDR2 is SVGAGI. The CDR3: CASSSPTGGASDEQFF. CDR3 coding DNA: TGTGCCAGCAGTTCTCCGACAGGGGGCGCCTCGGATGAGCAGTTCTTC.

The chain is built from TRBV7-3 and TRBJ2-3, with 10 bases fitting TRBD1. V trimming: 5 bases; J trimming: 3 bases; junction bases outside the gene matches: 5. This CDR3 has 15 amino acids. Germline CDR1 reads SGHTA; CDR2 reads FQGTGA. CDR3 loop: CASSPDRGKTDTQYF. CDR3 DNA sequence: TGTGCCAGCAGCCCGGACAGGGGGAAGACAGATACGCAGTATTTT. Based on the CDR3 plus reference TRBV7-3 and TRBJ2-3, the full variable domain is GAGVSQTPSNKVTEKGKYVELRCDPISGHTALYWYRQSLGQGPEFLIYFQGTGAADDSGLPNDRFFAVRPEGSVSTLKIQRTERGDSAVYLCASSPDRGKTDTQYFGPGTRLTVL.

This clone is a singleton in its sample. The chain links TRBV11-2 to TRBJ2-2, with 13 positions matching TRBD2. Germline V gene sequence: CDR1 SGHAT, CDR2 FQNNGV. The trim removed 5 bases at V and 4 bases at J, leaving 4 bases unmatched. CDR3 length equals 16 residues. CDR3 sequence: CASSGRTSGGTGELFF. The CDR3 DNA sequence: TGTGCCAGCAGCGGGCGGACTAGCGGGGGCACCGGGGAGCTGTTTTTT.

This sequence joins TRBV7-2 and TRBJ2-5; 7 nucleotides line up with TRBD1. V gave up 5 bases and J gave up 5 bases; unmatched junction bases: 5. Germline assignment: CDR1 SGHTA and CDR2 FQGNSA. The CDR3 loop spans 13 amino acids. CDR3 residues: CASSRGQFETQYF. As DNA, the CDR3 is TGTGCCAGCAGCCGGGGACAGTTCGAGACCCAGTACTTC.

This clone was seen a few times. This chain links TRBV19 with TRBJ1-6; TRBD1 aligns across 8 bases. V was clipped by 5 bases and J by 8 bases; unmatched bases: 5. The CDR3 is 14 amino acids. Germline CDR1 and CDR2: LNHDA and SQIVND (reference sequence). This CDR3 is CASSLRGLDSPLHF. Written as DNA, the CDR3 is TGTGCCAGTAGTCTCAGGGGGCTGGATTCACCCCTCCACTTT.

The rearrangement uses TRBV24-1 and TRBJ2-5, with 10 bases matching TRBD1. The trim removed 2 bases at V and 4 bases at J, leaving 9 bases unmatched. Per germline, CDR1 KGHDR and CDR2 SFDVKD. The CDR3 loop spans 17 amino acids. The DNA of the CDR3 is TGTGCCACCAGTGATTCACCTCCGGGACAGGGGAGAGAGACCCAGTACTTC. Amino acids: CATSDSPPGQGRETQYF.

The chain employs TRBV9 and TRBJ2-1, with 8 bases that match TRBD2. The germline gives CDR1 SGDLS, CDR2 YYNGEE. Germline trimming cut 3 bases from V and 8 bases from J; bases unmatched to any gene: 13. CDR3 length: 16 amino acids. Written as DNA, the CDR3 is TGTGCCAGCAGCGCCACCTCGGGGCTAGCGGGTGATGAGCAGTTCTTC. It encodes CASSATSGLAGDEQFF.

The chain couples TRBV4-2 to TRBJ1-2; TRBD1 matches at 8 bases. Trimming took 0 bases from V and 7 from J; bases not matched to a gene: 10. The CDR3 sequence is 16 residues long. Germline assignment: CDR1 LGHNA and CDR2 YNFKEQ. The CDR3 loop is CASSQDLSSGGSGYTF. The CDR3, as DNA: TGTGCCAGCAGCCAAGATCTTTCTTCAGGGGGCTCTGGCTACACCTTC.

For this clone: Other DNA sequences in this specimen translate into the identical CDR3. The chain is built from TRBV18 and TRBJ1-2; 7 nucleotides align to TRBD1. The CDR3 covers 13 residues. V shed 3 bases and J 2 bases; nucleotides not matched to a gene: 0. The germline V gene encodes CDR1 KGHSH and CDR2 LQKENI. The DNA of the CDR3 is TGTGCCAGCTCACCGGGACAGAACTATGGCTACACCTTC. Its translation: CASSPGQNYGYTF.

The chain employs TRBV7-2 and TRBJ2-1; 7 nucleotides match TRBD2. This CDR3 has 14 amino acids. In germline, CDR1 is SGHTA, CDR2 FQGNSA. V gave up 4 bases and J gave up 7 bases; unmatched junction bases: 7. CDR3 region: CASSYAGTTNEQFF. In DNA, the CDR3 is TGTGCCAGCAGCTACGCCGGGACTACAAATGAGCAGTTCTTC.

The chain links TRBV30 to TRBJ2-7; 9 bases are shared with TRBD1. V lost 0 bases, J lost 5 bases, and 5 bases stayed unmatched. This CDR3 spans 14 amino acids. The germline CDR1 and CDR2 sequences are GTSNPN and SVGIG (reference sequence). The CDR3 spells CAWSVQTGGDEQYF. The DNA for the CDR3 is TGTGCCTGGAGTGTACAAACAGGGGGCGACGAGCAGTACTTC.

The gene calls are TRBV10-3 and TRBJ1-5; D remains unclear. Looked up from germline, CDR1 is ENHRY and CDR2 is SYGVKD. The V end was cut by 2 bases, the J end by 4 bases, with 6 bases between. The CDR3 loop spans 13 amino acids. This chain's CDR3 is CAISEAQNQPQHF. CDR3 sequence (DNA): TGTGCCATCAGTGAGGCCCAGAATCAGCCCCAGCATTTT.

This rearrangement joins TRBV4-2 to TRBJ2-2; 7 nucleotides match TRBD2. V was pared by 0 bases and J by 7 bases, with 11 bases of the junction left unmatched. Germline V gene sequence: CDR1 LGHNA, CDR2 YNFKEQ. CDR3 length: 17 residues. CDR3 DNA sequence: TGTGCCAGCAGCCAAGATGGTCGGCGGGGGTCGAGCGGGGAGCTGTTTTTT. As protein: CASSQDGRRGSSGELFF.

The rearrangement uses TRBV18 and TRBJ2-7, with 11 bases fitting TRBD1. The CDR3 is 16 residues long. Per the germline V gene, CDR1 is KGHSH and CDR2 is LQKENI. Germline trimming cut 5 bases from V and 5 bases from J; bases unmatched to any gene: 11. CDR3 nucleotides: TGTGCCAGCTCAACTCCTTCCGGACAGGGGGCAGACGAGCAGTACTTC. Translated, it gives CASSTPSGQGADEQYF.

The V call is TRBV9, the J call TRBJ2-3; 12 nucleotides line up with TRBD1. The V and J ends lost 4 bases and 5 bases, in that order; junction bases with no gene match: 17. The CDR3 has 19 amino acids. Germline V gives CDR1 SGDLS, CDR2 YYNGEE. For the CDR3, the DNA is TGTGCCAGCAGCCCCAGGGGGGGTTTGGGGACAGGGGGCGTAGATACGCAGTATTTT. Encoded protein: CASSPRGGLGTGGVDTQYF.

This clone came up once. The chain combines TRBV24-1 with TRBJ2-3, with TRBD1 matching over 8 bases. The CDR3 totals 16 residues. Germline loops: CDR1 KGHDR, CDR2 SFDVKD. V lost 7 bases to trimming and J lost 3 bases; unmatched junction nucleotides: 11. The DNA of the CDR3 is TGTGCCACCAGCACGGACAGGGTTGGAGGGACAGATACGCAGTATTTT. Translating it yields CATSTDRVGGTDTQYF.

The CDR3 DNA reads TGTGCCAGCAGTGCGCCGGGACAGAGCTACGAGCAGTACTTC. Protein: CASSAPGQSYEQYF. J is TRBJ2-7 and V is TRBV2; 7 positions match TRBD1. The CDR3 consists of 14 residues. Germline CDR1 reads SNHLY; CDR2 reads FYNNEI. V was clipped by 4 bases and J by 3 bases; unmatched bases: 6.

The rearrangement joins TRBV5-4 to TRBJ2-2; D possibly corresponds to TRBD2 (5 bases). The V and J ends lost 0 bases and 7 bases respectively, with 13 bases between them. The CDR3 extends over 15 amino acids. Per the germline V gene, CDR1 is SGHNT and CDR2 is YYREEE (reference sequence). This chain's CDR3 is CASSLGLSLRGELFF. CDR3 in DNA: TGTGCCAGCAGCTTGGGACTATCCCTACGCGGGGAGCTGTTTTTT.